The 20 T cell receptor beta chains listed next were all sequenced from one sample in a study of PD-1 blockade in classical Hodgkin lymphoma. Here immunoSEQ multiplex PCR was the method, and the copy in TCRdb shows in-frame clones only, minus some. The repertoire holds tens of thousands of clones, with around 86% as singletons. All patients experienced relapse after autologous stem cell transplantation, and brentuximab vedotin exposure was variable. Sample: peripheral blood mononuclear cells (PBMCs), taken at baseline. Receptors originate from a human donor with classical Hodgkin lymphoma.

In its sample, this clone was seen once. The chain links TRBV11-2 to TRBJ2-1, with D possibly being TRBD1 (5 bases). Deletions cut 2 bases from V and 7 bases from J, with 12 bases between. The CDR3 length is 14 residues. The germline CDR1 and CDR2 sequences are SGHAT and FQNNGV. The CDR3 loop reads CASSLKAGWNEQFF. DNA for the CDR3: TGTGCCAGCAGCTTAAAAGCAGGGTGGAATGAGCAGTTCTTC.

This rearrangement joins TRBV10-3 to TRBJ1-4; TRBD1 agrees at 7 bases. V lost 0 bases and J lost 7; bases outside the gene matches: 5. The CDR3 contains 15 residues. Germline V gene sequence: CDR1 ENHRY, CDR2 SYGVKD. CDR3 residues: CAISESASGGEKLFF. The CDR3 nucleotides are TGTGCCATCAGTGAGTCCGCGTCAGGGGGTGAAAAACTGTTTTTT.

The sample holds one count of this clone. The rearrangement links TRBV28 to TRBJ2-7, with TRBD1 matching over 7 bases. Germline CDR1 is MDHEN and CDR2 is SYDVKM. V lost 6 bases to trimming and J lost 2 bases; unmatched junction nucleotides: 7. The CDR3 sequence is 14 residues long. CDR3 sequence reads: CASRWGTDTYEQYF. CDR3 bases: TGTGCCAGCAGGTGGGGGACAGACACCTACGAGCAGTACTTC.

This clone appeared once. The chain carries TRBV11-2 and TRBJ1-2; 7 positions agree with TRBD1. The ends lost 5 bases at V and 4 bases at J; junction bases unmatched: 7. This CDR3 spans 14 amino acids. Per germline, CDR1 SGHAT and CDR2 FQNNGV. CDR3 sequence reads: CASSDNRGIYGYTF. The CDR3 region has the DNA TGTGCCAGCAGCGATAACAGGGGTATCTATGGCTACACCTTC.

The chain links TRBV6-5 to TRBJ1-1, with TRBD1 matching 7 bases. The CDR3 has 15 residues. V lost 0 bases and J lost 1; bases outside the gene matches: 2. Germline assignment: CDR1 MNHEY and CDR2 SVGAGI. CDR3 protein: CASSYSRGQNTEAFF. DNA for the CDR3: TGTGCCAGCAGTTACTCGAGGGGGCAGAACACTGAAGCTTTCTTT.

The CDR3 DNA reads as TGTGCCAGCAGCGTGGGACAGGGGGGAGAGCAGTACTTC. It codes for CASSVGQGGEQYF. This chain joins TRBV5-6 and TRBJ2-7; 11 bases align to TRBD1. The CDR3 runs to 13 residues. The V segment lost 4 bases and the J segment 7 bases; nucleotides outside the gene matches: 4. Looked up from germline, CDR1 is SGHDT and CDR2 is YYEEEE.

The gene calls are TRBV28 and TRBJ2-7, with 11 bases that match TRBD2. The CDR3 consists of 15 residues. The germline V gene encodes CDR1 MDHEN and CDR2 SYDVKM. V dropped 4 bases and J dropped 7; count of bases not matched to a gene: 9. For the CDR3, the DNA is TGTGCCAGCAGTTCAAGGACTAGCGGGTTGGGGGAGCAGTACTTC. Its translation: CASSSRTSGLGEQYF.

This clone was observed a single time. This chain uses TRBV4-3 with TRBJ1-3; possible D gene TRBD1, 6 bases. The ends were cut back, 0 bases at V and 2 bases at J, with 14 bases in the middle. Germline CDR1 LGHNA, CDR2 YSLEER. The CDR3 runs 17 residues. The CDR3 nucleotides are TGCGCCAGCAGCCAAGAATGGGCGGGGGCAACTGGAAACACCATATATTTT. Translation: CASSQEWAGATGNTIYF.

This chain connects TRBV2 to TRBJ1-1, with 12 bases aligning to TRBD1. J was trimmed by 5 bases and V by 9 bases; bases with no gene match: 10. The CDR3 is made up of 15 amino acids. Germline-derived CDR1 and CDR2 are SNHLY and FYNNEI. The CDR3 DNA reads TGTGCCAGACCGGGACAGGGGGCGGGTAATACTGAAGCTTTCTTT. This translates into CARPGQGAGNTEAFF.

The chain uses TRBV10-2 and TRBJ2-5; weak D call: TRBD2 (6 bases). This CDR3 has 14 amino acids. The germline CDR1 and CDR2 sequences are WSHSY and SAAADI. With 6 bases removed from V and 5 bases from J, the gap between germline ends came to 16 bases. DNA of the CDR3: TGCGCCAGCAGGGGGGGAGAGGGATCGGAGACCCAGTACTTC. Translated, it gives CASRGGEGSETQYF.

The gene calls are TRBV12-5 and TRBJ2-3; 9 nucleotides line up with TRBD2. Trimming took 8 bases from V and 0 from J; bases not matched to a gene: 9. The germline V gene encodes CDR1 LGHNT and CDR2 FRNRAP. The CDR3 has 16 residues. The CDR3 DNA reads TGTGCTAGTCTCGCGGGGCTAGCGGGGAGCACAGATACGCAGTATTTT. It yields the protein CASLAGLAGSTDTQYF. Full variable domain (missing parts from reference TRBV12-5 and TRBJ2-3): DARVTQTPRHKVTEMGQEVTMRCQPILGHNTVFWYRQTMMQGLELLAYFRNRAPLDDSGMPKDRFSAEMPDATLATLKIQPSEPRDSAVYFCASLAGLAGSTDTQYFGPGTRLTVL.

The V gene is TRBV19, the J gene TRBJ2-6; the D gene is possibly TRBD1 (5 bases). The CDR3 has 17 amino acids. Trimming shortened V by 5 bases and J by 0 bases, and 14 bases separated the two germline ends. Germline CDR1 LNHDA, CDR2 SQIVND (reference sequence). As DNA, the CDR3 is TGTGCCAGTAGTGTTCGAGACAGCAGCTCTGGGGCCAACGTCCTGACTTTC. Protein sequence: CASSVRDSSSGANVLTF.

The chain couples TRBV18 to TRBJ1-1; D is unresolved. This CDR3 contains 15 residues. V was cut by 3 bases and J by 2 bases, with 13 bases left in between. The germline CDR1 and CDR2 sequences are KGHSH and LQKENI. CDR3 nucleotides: TGTGCCAGCTCACCGCCCAGACACAGAAACACTGAAGCTTTCTTT. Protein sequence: CASSPPRHRNTEAFF.

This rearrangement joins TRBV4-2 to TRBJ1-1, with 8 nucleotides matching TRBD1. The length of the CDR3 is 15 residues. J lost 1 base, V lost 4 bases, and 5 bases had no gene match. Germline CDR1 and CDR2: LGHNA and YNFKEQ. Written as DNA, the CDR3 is TGTGCCAGCAGCCCTAGACAGGGGCCGAACACTGAAGCTTTCTTT. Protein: CASSPRQGPNTEAFF.

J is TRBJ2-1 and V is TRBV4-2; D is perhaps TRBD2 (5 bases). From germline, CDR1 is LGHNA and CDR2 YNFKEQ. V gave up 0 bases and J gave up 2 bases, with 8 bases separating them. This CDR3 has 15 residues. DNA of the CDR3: TGTGCCAGCAGCCAAGAAGCGGTGACCTACAATGAGCAGTTCTTC. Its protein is CASSQEAVTYNEQFF.

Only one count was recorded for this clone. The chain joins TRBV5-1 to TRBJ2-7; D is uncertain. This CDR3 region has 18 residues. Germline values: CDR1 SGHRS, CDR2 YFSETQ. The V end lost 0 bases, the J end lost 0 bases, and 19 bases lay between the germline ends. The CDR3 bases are TGCGCCAGCAGCTTGGGAATTGGCGGCAGGATGAGCTCCTACGAGCAGTACTTC. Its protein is CASSLGIGGRMSSYEQYF.

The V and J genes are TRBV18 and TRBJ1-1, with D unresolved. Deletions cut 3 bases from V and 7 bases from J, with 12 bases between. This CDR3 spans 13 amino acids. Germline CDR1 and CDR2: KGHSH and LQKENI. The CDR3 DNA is TGTGCCAGCTCACCGGGGAGACAAAATGAAGCTTTCTTT. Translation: CASSPGRQNEAFF.

CDR3 DNA sequence: TGCGCCAGCAGCCACACCGGGACGGGGAACACTGAAGCTTTCTTT. Translating gives CASSHTGTGNTEAFF. The chain recombines TRBV4-1 with TRBJ1-1; maybe TRBD1 (5 bases). CDR1 and CDR2 (germline): MGHRA, YSYEKL. The CDR3 is made up of 15 amino acids. The V and J ends lost 3 bases and 1 base respectively, with 12 bases between them.

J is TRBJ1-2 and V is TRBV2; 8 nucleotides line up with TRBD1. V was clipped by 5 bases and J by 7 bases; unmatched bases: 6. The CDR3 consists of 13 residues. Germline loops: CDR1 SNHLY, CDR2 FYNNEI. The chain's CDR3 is CASSSGQGFGYTF. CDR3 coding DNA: TGTGCCAGCAGTTCCGGACAGGGCTTTGGCTACACCTTC.

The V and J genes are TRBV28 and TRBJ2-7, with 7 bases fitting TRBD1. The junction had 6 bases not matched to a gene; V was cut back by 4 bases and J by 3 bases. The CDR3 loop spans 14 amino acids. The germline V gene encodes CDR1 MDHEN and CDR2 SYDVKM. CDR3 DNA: TGTGCCAGCAGTTACCGGGACAGAAACTACGAGCAGTACTTC. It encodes CASSYRDRNYEQYF.